The sample holds a few counts of the clone carrying this T cell receptor beta chain. Antigen specificity is unknown. According to the study, TCR beta libraries were built with iRepertoire HTBI primers and CDR3-region Arm-PCR. TCRdb independently ran MiXCR on the multiplex PCR reads; one entry per CDR3 protein. The table lists almost 450,000 distinct CDR3 sequences, roughly 15% of them singletons. Time point defined: newly diagnosed GD, antithyroid drugs for less than 3 months. PBMC-extracted RNA yielded the TCR library. CDR3 length: 15 residues. Germline CDR1 SGHRS, CDR2 YFSETQ. The J segment lost 0 bases and the V segment lost 4 bases, leaving 3 bases of the junction unmatched. This sample stems from a study of regulatory T cells in long-lasting Graves disease. General study results and limits: Fewer public clonotypes were shared by new patients (over 950) than by persistent patients (about 2,700). Segments TRBV28, TRBJ1-2 and TRBJ2-5 showed preferential usage in persistent disease.

These same data were also listed under a study on T cells in Graves' hyperthyroidism and ophthalmopathy.

Sequencing was performed on peripheral blood mononuclear cells (PBMCs), taken at new diagnosis, from a patient treated with antithyroid drugs. The chain couples TRBV5-1 to TRBJ2-1; 8 bases map to TRBD1. This receptor was identified in a woman aged 30 to 39 with Graves disease. CDR3 in DNA: TGCGCCAGCAGCGCAGGGGGCGACTCCTACAATGAGCAGTTCTTC. Protein: CASSAGGDSYNEQFF.